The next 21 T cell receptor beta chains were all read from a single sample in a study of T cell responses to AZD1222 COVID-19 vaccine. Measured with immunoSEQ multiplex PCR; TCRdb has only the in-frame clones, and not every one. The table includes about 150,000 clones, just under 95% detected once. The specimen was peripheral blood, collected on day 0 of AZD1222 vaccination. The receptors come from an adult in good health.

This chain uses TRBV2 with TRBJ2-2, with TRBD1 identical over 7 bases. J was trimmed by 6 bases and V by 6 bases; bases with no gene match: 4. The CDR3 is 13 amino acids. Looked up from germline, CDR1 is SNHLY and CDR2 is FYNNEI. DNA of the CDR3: TGTGCCAGCAGGCGGACAGGTGCCGGGGAGCTGTTTTTT. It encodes CASRRTGAGELFF.

The CDR3 region has the DNA TGTGCCAGCAGCTCCCGGGACAACTGGGGAGCCTACAATGAGCAGTTCTTC. It codes for CASSSRDNWGAYNEQFF. This sequence joins TRBV11-2 and TRBJ2-1, with TRBD1 as a possible D gene (6 bases). CDR3 length equals 17 residues. Germline-derived CDR1 and CDR2 are SGHAT and FQNNGV. With 4 bases removed from V and 2 bases from J, the gap between germline ends came to 18 bases.

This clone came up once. In nucleotides, the CDR3 is TGTGCCAGCAGGCCACAGGGGGTCGAGCAGTACTTC. This codes for CASRPQGVEQYF. This sequence joins TRBV2 and TRBJ2-7, with 8 nucleotides matching TRBD1. The length of the CDR3 is 12 residues. Unmatched junction bases numbered 4, after V lost 6 bases and J lost 6 bases. The V gene's germline CDR1 is SNHLY and CDR2 FYNNEI.

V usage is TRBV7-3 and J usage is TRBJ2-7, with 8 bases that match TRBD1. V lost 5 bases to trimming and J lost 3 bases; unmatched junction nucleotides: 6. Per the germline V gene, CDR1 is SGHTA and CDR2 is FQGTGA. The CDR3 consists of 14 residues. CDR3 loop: CASSLTGQGYEQYF. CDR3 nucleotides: TGTGCCAGCAGCCTCACCGGACAGGGCTACGAGCAGTACTTC.

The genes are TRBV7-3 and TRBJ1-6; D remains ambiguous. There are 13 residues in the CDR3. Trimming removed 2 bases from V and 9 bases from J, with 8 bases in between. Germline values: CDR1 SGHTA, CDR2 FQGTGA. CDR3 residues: CASSLYQLSPLHF. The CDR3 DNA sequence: TGTGCCAGCAGCTTATACCAGCTTTCACCCCTCCACTTT.

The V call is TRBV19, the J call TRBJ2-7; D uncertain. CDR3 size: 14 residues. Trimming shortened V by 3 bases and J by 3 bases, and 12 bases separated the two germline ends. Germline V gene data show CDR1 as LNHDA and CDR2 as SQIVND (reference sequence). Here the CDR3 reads CASSIGSPSYEQYF. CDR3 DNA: TGTGCCAGTAGTATCGGGTCCCCTAGCTACGAGCAGTACTTC.

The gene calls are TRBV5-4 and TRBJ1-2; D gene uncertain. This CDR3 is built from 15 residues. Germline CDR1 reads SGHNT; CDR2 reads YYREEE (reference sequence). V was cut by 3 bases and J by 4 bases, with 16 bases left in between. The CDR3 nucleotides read TGTGCCAGCAGCTCGTGGATGGCAGAAATCTATGGCTACACCTTC. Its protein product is CASSSWMAEIYGYTF.

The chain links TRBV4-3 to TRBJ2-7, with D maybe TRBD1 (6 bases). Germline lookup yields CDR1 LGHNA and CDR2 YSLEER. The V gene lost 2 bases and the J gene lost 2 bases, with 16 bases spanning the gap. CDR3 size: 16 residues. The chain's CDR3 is CASSQFVTGRTYEQYF. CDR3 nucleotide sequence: TGCGCCAGCAGCCAATTCGTAACAGGGCGTACCTACGAGCAGTACTTC.

CDR3 DNA sequence: TGTGCCAGCAGCGTATCGGGTGGGAGGTCAGATACGCAGTATTTT. Protein sequence: CASSVSGGRSDTQYF. The chain links TRBV9 to TRBJ2-3; D might be TRBD2 (6 bases). The germline V and J ends were trimmed by 1 base and 4 bases, with 13 bases remaining between them. Germline values: CDR1 SGDLS, CDR2 YYNGEE. This CDR3 region has 15 residues.

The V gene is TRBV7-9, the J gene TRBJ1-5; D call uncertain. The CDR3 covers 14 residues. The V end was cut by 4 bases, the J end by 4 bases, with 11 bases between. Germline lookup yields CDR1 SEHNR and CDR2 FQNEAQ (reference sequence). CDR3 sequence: CASSSRESNQPQHF. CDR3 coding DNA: TGTGCCAGCAGCTCCCGGGAATCTAATCAGCCCCAGCATTTT.

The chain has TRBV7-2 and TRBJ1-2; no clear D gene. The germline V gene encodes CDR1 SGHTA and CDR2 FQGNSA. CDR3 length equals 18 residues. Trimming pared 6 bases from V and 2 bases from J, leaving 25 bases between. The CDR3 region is CASSPKSVGGRSNYGYTF. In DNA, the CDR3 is TGTGCCAGCAGTCCAAAATCCGTTGGAGGGAGGTCAAACTATGGCTACACCTTC.

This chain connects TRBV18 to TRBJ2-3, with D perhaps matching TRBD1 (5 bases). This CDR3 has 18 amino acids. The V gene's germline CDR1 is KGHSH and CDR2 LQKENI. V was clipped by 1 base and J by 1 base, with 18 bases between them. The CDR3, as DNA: TGTGCCAGCTCACCACTAGGGGTGTCTACACCTGGCACAGATACGCAGTATTTT. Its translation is CASSPLGVSTPGTDTQYF. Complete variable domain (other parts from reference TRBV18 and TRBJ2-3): NAGVMQNPRHLVRRRGQEARLRCSPMKGHSHVYWYRQLPEEGLKFMVYLQKENIIDESGMPKERFSAEFPKEGPSILRIQQVVRGDSAAYFCASSPLGVSTPGTDTQYFGPGTRLTVL.

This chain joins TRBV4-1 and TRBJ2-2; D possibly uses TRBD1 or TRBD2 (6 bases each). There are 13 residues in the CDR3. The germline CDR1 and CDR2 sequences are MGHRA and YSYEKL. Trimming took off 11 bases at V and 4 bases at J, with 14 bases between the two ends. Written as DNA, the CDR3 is TGCGCCGCAGGGGAAGCGGGCACCGGGGAGCTGTTTTTT. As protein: CAAGEAGTGELFF.

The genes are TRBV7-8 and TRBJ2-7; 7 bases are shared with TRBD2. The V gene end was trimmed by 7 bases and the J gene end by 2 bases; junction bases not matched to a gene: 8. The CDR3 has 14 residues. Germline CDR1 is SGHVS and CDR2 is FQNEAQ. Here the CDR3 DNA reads TGTGCCAGCAACAAACGGGGAGGGGCCTACGAGCAGTACTTC. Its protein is CASNKRGGAYEQYF.

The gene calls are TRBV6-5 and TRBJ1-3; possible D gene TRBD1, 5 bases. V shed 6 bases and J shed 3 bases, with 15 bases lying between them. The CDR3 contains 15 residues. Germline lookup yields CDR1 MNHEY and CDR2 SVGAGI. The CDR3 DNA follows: TGTGCCAGCAGGGGACTTGGGGGGGATGGAAACACCATATATTTT. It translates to CASRGLGGDGNTIYF.

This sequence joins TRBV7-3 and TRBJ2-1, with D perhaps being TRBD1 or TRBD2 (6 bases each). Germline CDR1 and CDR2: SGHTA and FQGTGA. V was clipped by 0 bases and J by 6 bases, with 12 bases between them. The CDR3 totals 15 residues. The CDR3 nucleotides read TGTGCCAGCAGCTTAACGGGGGGCCCTTTCAATGAGCAGTTCTTC. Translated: CASSLTGGPFNEQFF. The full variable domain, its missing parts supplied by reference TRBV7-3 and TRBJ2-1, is GAGVSQTPSNKVTEKGKYVELRCDPISGHTALYWYRQSLGQGPEFLIYFQGTGAADDSGLPNDRFFAVRPEGSVSTLKIQRTERGDSAVYLCASSLTGGPFNEQFFGPGTRLTVL.

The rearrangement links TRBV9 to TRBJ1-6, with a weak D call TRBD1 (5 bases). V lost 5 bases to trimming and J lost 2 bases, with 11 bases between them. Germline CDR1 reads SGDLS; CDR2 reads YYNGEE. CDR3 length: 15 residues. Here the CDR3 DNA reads TGTGCCAGCAGTCTCGGGACTCCCTATAATTCACCCCTCCACTTT. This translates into CASSLGTPYNSPLHF. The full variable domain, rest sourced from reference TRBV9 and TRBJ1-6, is DSGVTQTPKHLITATGQRVTLRCSPRSGDLSVYWYQQSLDQGLQFLIQYYNGEERAKGNILERFSAQQFPDLHSELNLSSLELGDSALYFCASSLGTPYNSPLHFGNGTRLTVT.

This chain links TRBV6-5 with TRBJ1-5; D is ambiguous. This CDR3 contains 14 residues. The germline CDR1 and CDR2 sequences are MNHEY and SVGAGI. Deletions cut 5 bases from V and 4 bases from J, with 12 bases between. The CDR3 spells CASSIGQVNQPQHF. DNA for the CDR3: TGTGCCAGCAGTATTGGGCAGGTAAATCAGCCCCAGCATTTT.

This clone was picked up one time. CDR3 sequence reads: CASSPGGREETQYF. For the CDR3, the DNA is TGCGCCAGCAGCCCGGGTGGCAGGGAAGAGACCCAGTACTTC. This chain uses TRBV10-1 with TRBJ2-5, with D perhaps TRBD1 (5 bases). The CDR3 is 14 residues long. Germline V gene sequence: CDR1 WNHNN, CDR2 SYGVQD (reference sequence). V dropped 6 bases and J dropped 3 bases, with 14 bases sitting between them.

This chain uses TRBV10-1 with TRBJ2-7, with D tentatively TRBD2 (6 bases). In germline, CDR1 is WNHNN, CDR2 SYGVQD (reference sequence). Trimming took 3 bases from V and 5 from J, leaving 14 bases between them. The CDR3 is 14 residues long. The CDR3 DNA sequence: TGCGCCAGCAGTGATTGGCGGGGACGAGACGAGCAGTACTTC. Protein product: CASSDWRGRDEQYF.

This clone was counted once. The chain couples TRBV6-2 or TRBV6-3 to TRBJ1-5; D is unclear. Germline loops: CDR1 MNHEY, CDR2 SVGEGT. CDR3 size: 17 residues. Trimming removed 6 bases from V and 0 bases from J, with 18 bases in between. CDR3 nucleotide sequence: TGTGCCAGCAGCCCTCGGGAGAGACACTATAGCAATCAGCCCCAGCATTTT. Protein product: CASSPRERHYSNQPQHF.